The clone carrying this T cell receptor beta chain turned up a few times. What it binds is unknown. CDR1 is SQVTM, CDR2 ANQGSEA, per germline. The CDR3 has 14 amino acids. V was shortened by 4 bases and J by 0 bases, with 12 bases between the two germline ends. The time point was: pre-sensitization, week 0. Sample treatment: therapeutic diphenylcyclopropenone sensitization with weekly scalp DPC. The data were obtained in a study of human T cells and chemical hapten exposure. Looking at the study overall: 2% DPC was applied to approximately 2 cm by approximately 2 cm of upper inner arm skin for sensitization. General observations from the study: Since the donors had alopecia, their immune response may not be the same as that of healthy people.

TCRdb re-called the RACE reads with MiXCR, one entry per CDR3 protein. The data hold 35,000 to 45,000 distinct CDR3 sequences, with under 15% observed a single time. The chain uses TRBV29-1 and TRBJ1-1; D is unclear. The clonotype was recovered from a woman aged 30 to 39 with alopecia areata. Some clones in this sample may be carry-over from other donors' samples. The sample here was whole blood, taken in connection with sensitization to the hapten diphenylcyclopropenone (DPC). The CDR3 protein is CSVGGAGVNTEAFF. DNA for the CDR3: TGCAGCGTTGGAGGTGCCGGGGTGAACACTGAAGCTTTCTTT.